The rows below give T cell receptor beta chains drawn from one sample of a study of T-cell reconstitution after alpha-beta-depleted transplantation in children. A single record per CDR3 protein comes from TCRdb applying MiXCR to the PCR reads. Here the sample spans more than 40,000 distinct CDR3 sequences, about 10% being singletons. Sequenced here: PBMCs, mostly from graft donor cells, sampled 60 days after TCRalphabeta/CD19-depleted stem cell transplant. These receptor sequences come from a male patient between 2 and 10 years old who had a stem cell transplant for chronic granulomatous disease, so the T cells may come from the graft donor. The CDR3 runs from the conserved cysteine through the conserved F or W.

CDR3 protein: CASSERAGGDAYEQYF; V gene: TRBV6-1; J gene: TRBJ2-7
CDR3 protein: CASNAAGAGNTIYF; V gene: TRBV7-8; J gene: TRBJ1-3
CDR3 protein: CATSRDLAEETQYF; V gene: TRBV15; J gene: TRBJ2-5
CDR3 protein: CASSPSQGAGSPLHF; V gene: TRBV7-6; J gene: TRBJ1-6
CDR3 protein: CASSENYSNQPQHF; V gene: TRBV25-1; J gene: TRBJ1-5
CDR3 protein: CASSFRGSVQPQHF; V gene: TRBV12-3/TRBV12-4; J gene: TRBJ1-5
CDR3 protein: CSAPQNPDVGEQYF; V gene: TRBV20-1; J gene: TRBJ2-7
CDR3 protein: CSARDRGRGDTEAFF; V gene: TRBV20-1; J gene: TRBJ1-1
CDR3 protein: CATSTNPGRGEQYF; V gene: TRBV15; J gene: TRBJ2-7
CDR3 protein: CASSPLAGVMVF; V gene: TRBV3-1; J gene: TRBJ2-1
CDR3 protein: CASSLESPGYTF; V gene: TRBV7-9; J gene: TRBJ1-2
CDR3 protein: CSARGVAHGWSSYNEQFF; V gene: TRBV20-1; J gene: TRBJ2-1
CDR3 protein: CASSLGTGRTGELFF; V gene: TRBV5-1; J gene: TRBJ2-2
CDR3 protein: CASSGTGFNEQYF; V gene: TRBV12-3/TRBV12-4; J gene: TRBJ2-7
CDR3 protein: CASSLGVLAGETQYF; V gene: TRBV7-6; J gene: TRBJ2-5
CDR3 protein: CASSFGRVQETQYF; V gene: TRBV28; J gene: TRBJ2-5
CDR3 protein: CSARLAGDYNEQFF; V gene: TRBV20-1; J gene: TRBJ2-1
CDR3 protein: CASSFAGRATGELFF; V gene: TRBV12-3/TRBV12-4; J gene: TRBJ2-2
CDR3 protein: CASSFYGNTDTQYF; V gene: TRBV7-2; J gene: TRBJ2-3
CDR3 protein: CASSYLRDRAQPQHF; V gene: TRBV6-2/TRBV6-3; J gene: TRBJ1-5
CDR3 protein: CSARPLAGGDTGELFF; V gene: TRBV20-1; J gene: TRBJ2-2
CDR3 protein: CASSDQATNSPLHF; V gene: TRBV6-4; J gene: TRBJ1-6
CDR3 protein: CASSHRGNTIYF; V gene: TRBV13; J gene: TRBJ1-3
CDR3 protein: CASSPPWGGLTGELFF; V gene: TRBV27; J gene: TRBJ2-2
CDR3 protein: CASSLKLGELFF; V gene: TRBV7-2; J gene: TRBJ2-2
CDR3 protein: CASREDYGYTF; V gene: TRBV28; J gene: TRBJ1-2
CDR3 protein: CSVVGGVSNYGYTF; V gene: TRBV29-1; J gene: TRBJ1-2
CDR3 protein: CASSPLAGVTGELFF; V gene: TRBV9; J gene: TRBJ2-2
CDR3 protein: CASRPGQGSGYTF; V gene: TRBV4-2; J gene: TRBJ1-2
CDR3 protein: CASSLLLAGAVGELFF; V gene: TRBV5-1; J gene: TRBJ2-2
CDR3 protein: CASSLQITGQGTNYGYTF; V gene: TRBV16; J gene: TRBJ1-2
CDR3 protein: CASSLEPLGEQFF; V gene: TRBV11-2; J gene: TRBJ2-1
CDR3 protein: CASSLSGLTNTEAFF; V gene: TRBV5-1; J gene: TRBJ1-1
CDR3 protein: CASRATGEALTNEKLFF; V gene: TRBV7-2; J gene: TRBJ1-4
CDR3 protein: CASSHLMTGGNYEQYF; V gene: TRBV16; J gene: TRBJ2-7
CDR3 protein: CSANEGTTVNEQFF; V gene: TRBV20-1; J gene: TRBJ2-1
CDR3 protein: CASSQGGYGYTF; V gene: TRBV12-3/TRBV12-4; J gene: TRBJ1-2
CDR3 protein: CASSLGITDTQYF; V gene: TRBV7-9; J gene: TRBJ2-3
CDR3 protein: CASSLGELAGWYEQYF; V gene: TRBV7-4; J gene: TRBJ2-7
CDR3 protein: CASSPVPVNRVNGYTF; V gene: TRBV18; J gene: TRBJ1-2
CDR3 protein: CASSFRGGLAGLDEQFF; V gene: TRBV27; J gene: TRBJ2-1
CDR3 protein: CASSLGVRDKRSTEAFF; V gene: TRBV5-4; J gene: TRBJ1-1
CDR3 protein: CASSLIPGTNTGELFF; V gene: TRBV7-2; J gene: TRBJ2-2
CDR3 protein: CASSEPGSPPVDSYEQYF; V gene: TRBV2; J gene: TRBJ2-7
CDR3 protein: CSASLRAGGDTQYF; V gene: TRBV20-1; J gene: TRBJ2-3